This record covers a single TCR beta chain. Its antigen is unidentified. Random hexamers were used to reverse transcribe the RNA input (about 0.45 to 1 ug). TCRdb re-called the immunoSEQ multiplex PCR reads with MiXCR, one entry per CDR3 protein. This sample has about 120,000 distinct CDR3 sequences; around 92% occur once, and the top ten carry over 0.1%. Negative magnetic isolation gave CD8+ and CD4+ cells; FACS enriched CD8+ TEMRA. The sample belongs to a study of CD8 T cells in Susac syndrome. Study-level results: As acknowledged by the study, its TCR sequencing and HLA analysis included a relatively small number of individuals.

Per the germline V gene, CDR1 is SGHNT and CDR2 is YYREEE (reference sequence). With V trimmed by 0 bases and J by 3 bases, 5 bases remained unmatched. This CDR3 region has 16 residues. The rearrangement uses TRBV5-4 and TRBJ2-2; TRBD1 matches at 7 bases. The sample taken for sequencing was CD8+ T cells from PBMCs. The origin of this receptor is a human donor in good health. The CDR3 sequence is CASSLARGLDTGELFF. CDR3 sequence (DNA): TGTGCCAGCAGCTTGGCCAGGGGGTTGGACACCGGGGAGCTGTTTTTT. Combining the CDR3 with reference TRBV5-4 and TRBJ2-2 gives the whole variable domain ETGVTQSPTHLIKTRGQQVTLRCSSQSGHNTVSWYQQALGQGPQFIFQYYREEENGRGNFPPRFSGLQFPNYSSELNVNALELDDSALYLCASSLARGLDTGELFFGEGSRLTVL.